This is a list of T cell receptor beta chains from one sample in a study of T cell responses to AZD1222 COVID-19 vaccine. TCRdb's copy holds only in-frame clones and misses some; the assay was immunoSEQ multiplex PCR. The repertoire holds 150,000 or so clones, with more than 70% as singletons. This specimen consisted of peripheral blood, obtained on day 0 of AZD1222 vaccination. These receptors were collected from an adult in good health. The CDR3 runs from the conserved cysteine through the conserved F or W. Each record gives: V gene, D gene, J gene, clone size, CDR3 DNA, CDR3 protein. D genes are given only for firm matches. Clone size is given for some rows only: seen once, a few or many times, or a class if the clone is expanded.

TRBV5-4,TRBD2,TRBJ2-2,NA,TGTGCCAGCAGCTTGGCCCTAGCGGGGGGGACCGGGGAGCTGTTTTTT,CASSLALAGGTGELFF
TRBV9,NA,TRBJ2-2,NA,TGTGCCAGCAGCGTAGGGAGGAGGACCCCTCCCGGGGAGCTGTTTTTT,CASSVGRRTPPGELFF
TRBV4-1,NA,TRBJ1-3,NA,TGCGCCAGCAGCCTAGGGGGGTTTGGCACCATATATTTT,CASSLGGFGTIYF
TRBV19,TRBD1,TRBJ1-2,few,TGTGCCAGTAGTATTACAGGGGGGTATGGCTACACCTTC,CASSITGGYGYTF
TRBV27,TRBD1,TRBJ2-1,NA,TGTGCCAGCAGTTTTGACAGGGGGGCCAACAATGAGCAGTTCTTC,CASSFDRGANNEQFF
TRBV19,TRBD1,TRBJ1-5,NA,TGTGCCAGTAGTCGGGACAGGGTGCAGCCCCAGCATTTT,CASSRDRVQPQHF
TRBV30,NA,TRBJ2-1,once,TGTGCCTGGAGTGTACAGGGGAGGCGGGGGAATGAGCAGTTCTTC,CAWSVQGRRGNEQFF
TRBV7-9,NA,TRBJ1-4,NA,TGTGCCAGCAGCTTAGAGGTAGATGAAAAACTGTTTTTT,CASSLEVDEKLFF
TRBV7-8,NA,TRBJ1-1,NA,TGTGCCAGCAGCTTATCACCGGGGGGCACTGAAGCTTTCTTT,CASSLSPGGTEAFF
TRBV6-4,NA,TRBJ2-3,NA,TGTGCCAGCAGATTACAGGGAGGGACAGATACGCAGTATTTT,CASRLQGGTDTQYF
TRBV7-2,NA,TRBJ2-7,NA,TGTGCCAGCAGCTTAGTCCCCGGCGAGCAGTACTTC,CASSLVPGEQYF
TRBV7-8,TRBD1,TRBJ1-1,NA,TGTGCCAGCAGCTTAGTTGACAGGGGGCAAGAAGCTTTCTTT,CASSLVDRGQEAFF
TRBV29-1,NA,TRBJ1-2,NA,TGCAGCGTTGAGAGGGAAACTAACTATGGCTACACCTTC,CSVERETNYGYTF
TRBV9,TRBD1,TRBJ2-4,once,TGTGCCAGCAGCGAAACACAGGGGAAAAACATTCAGTACTTC,CASSETQGKNIQYF
TRBV3-1/TRBV3-2,NA,TRBJ1-6,NA,TGTGCCAGCAGCCCCACCCAGGGAGGTAATTCACCCCTCCACTTT,CASSPTQGGNSPLHF
TRBV19,TRBD1,TRBJ1-2,NA,TGTGCCAGTAGTACCGGGACAGGGGGATATGGCTATGGCTACACCTTC,CASSTGTGGYGYGYTF
TRBV7-2,TRBD2,TRBJ2-5,NA,TGTGCCAGCAGCCCTCGACGACTAGCGGCGGAGACCCAGTACTTC,CASSPRRLAAETQYF
TRBV5-1,TRBD1,TRBJ1-1,NA,TGCGCCAGCAGCCTACAGGGGACTCCGGGGGGCACTGAAGCTTTCTTT,CASSLQGTPGGTEAFF
TRBV10-3,NA,TRBJ2-1,NA,TGTGCCATCAGTGAGTCTATGGCGTGGGATGAGCAGTTCTTC,CAISESMAWDEQFF
TRBV28,NA,TRBJ1-4,NA,TGTGCCAGCAGAGGAGGTGCAACTAATGAAAAACTGTTTTTT,CASRGGATNEKLFF
TRBV5-5,NA,TRBJ2-5,NA,TGTGCCAGCAGCTTGGCCCCAGTGGGTGGGAGTCAAGAGACCCAGTACTTC,CASSLAPVGGSQETQYF
TRBV18,NA,TRBJ2-1,NA,TGTGCCAGCTCACCATTACGTGGCGAGCAGTTCTTC,CASSPLRGEQFF
TRBV28,NA,TRBJ2-7,NA,TGTGCCAGCAGTTACCTGGGGGGCGGAGGGTCCTACGAGCAGTACTTC,CASSYLGGGGSYEQYF
TRBV7-2,TRBD2,TRBJ2-3,NA,TGTGCCAGCAGCTTAGCGGGACTAGTAGTAAGCACAGATACGCAGTATTTT,CASSLAGLVVSTDTQYF
TRBV7-3,NA,TRBJ1-4,NA,TGTGCCAGCAGCTTAACTGGGGGTGAAAAACTGTTTTTT,CASSLTGGEKLFF
TRBV6-1,NA,TRBJ1-2,NA,TGTGCCAGCAGTGAAGCGCTTCGTAGACACTGGGATTCAGGCTACACCTTC,CASSEALRRHWDSGYTF
TRBV19,TRBD1,TRBJ1-1,NA,TGTGCCAGTATTGACAGGGCCACTGAAGCTTTCTTT,CASIDRATEAFF
TRBV6-6,NA,TRBJ2-7,NA,TGTGCCAGCAGTATGTCGGCAGGGAGGATATCGGAGCAGTACTTC,CASSMSAGRISEQYF
TRBV27,NA,TRBJ1-6,NA,TGTGCCAGCAGTTTCAAGAGACAGGTTGATTCACCCCTCCACTTT,CASSFKRQVDSPLHF
TRBV2,NA,TRBJ1-1,once,TGTGCCACCCGACAGGTTAACACTGAAGCTTTCTTT,CATRQVNTEAFF
TRBV6-5,TRBD2,TRBJ2-7,few,TGTGCCAGCAGTTACTCCAGCGGGGGTAATGAGCAGTACTTC,CASSYSSGGNEQYF
TRBV28,NA,TRBJ2-7,NA,TGTGCCAGCCTCGGAGGTTTCTCCTACGAGCAGTACTTC,CASLGGFSYEQYF
TRBV9,NA,TRBJ1-4,NA,TGTGCCAGCAGCGTAGGTCCCGTGAGGCAGGGTGAAGAAAAACTGTTTTTT,CASSVGPVRQGEEKLFF
TRBV9,NA,TRBJ1-1,NA,TGTGCCAGCAGCGTAGTATCGGACACTGAAGCTTTCTTT,CASSVVSDTEAFF
TRBV6-5,TRBD1,TRBJ1-2,NA,TGTGCCAGTGGCCCCCGACAGGGCCATGGCTACACCTTC,CASGPRQGHGYTF
TRBV5-8,NA,TRBJ1-2,once,TGTGCCAGCAGCCTACCAATAACAGGGTATGGCTACACCTTC,CASSLPITGYGYTF
TRBV5-4,NA,TRBJ2-1,NA,TGTGCCAGCAGCCTCCGCGCAGGGGCGAATGAGCAGTTCTTC,CASSLRAGANEQFF
TRBV6-5,NA,TRBJ1-1,NA,TGTGCCAGCAGTTACAACCCAGGTACTGAAGCTTTCTTT,CASSYNPGTEAFF
TRBV14,TRBD1,TRBJ2-3,NA,TGTGCCAGCAGCGCCCGGGGACAGGGTTTTGCAGATACGCAGTATTTT,CASSARGQGFADTQYF
TRBV11-2,NA,TRBJ1-6,NA,TGTGCCAGCAGAATGTGGGGTGATAATTCACCCCTCCACTTT,CASRMWGDNSPLHF
TRBV30,NA,TRBJ2-6,NA,TGTCTCTCTACTGGGGCCAACGTCCTGACTTTC,CLSTGANVLTF
TRBV27,TRBD1,TRBJ1-2,NA,TGTGCCAGCAGTCTGCTCGGACAGGGAGAGAATAACTATGGCTACACCTTC,CASSLLGQGENNYGYTF
TRBV5-1,TRBD1,TRBJ2-1,NA,TGCGCCAGCAGCTTGGTTGGTGACAGGGGTTACAATGAGCAGTTCTTC,CASSLVGDRGYNEQFF
TRBV27,NA,TRBJ1-1,few,TGTGCCAGCAGTTTACTACAGAACACTGAAGCTTTCTTT,CASSLLQNTEAFF
TRBV6-5,NA,TRBJ1-5,NA,TGTGCCAGCAGCTTCAATCAGCCCCAGCATTTT,CASSFNQPQHF
TRBV7-2,TRBD1,TRBJ1-1,NA,TGTGCCAGCAGCCCTCGGCCAGGGGGCACTGAAGCTTTCTTT,CASSPRPGGTEAFF
TRBV19,TRBD1,TRBJ1-5,NA,TGTGCCACCGCGACCGGGACAGGGATCCGTAGCAATCAGCCCCAGCATTTT,CATATGTGIRSNQPQHF
TRBV2,TRBD1,TRBJ1-5,once,TGTGCCAGCAGTGATATAGAGGGGGCGAATCAGCCCCAGCATTTT,CASSDIEGANQPQHF
TRBV19,NA,TRBJ2-7,NA,TGTGCCAGTAGAGGGAGGGGGTACGAGCAGTACTTC,CASRGRGYEQYF
TRBV5-1,NA,TRBJ1-1,NA,TGCGCCAGCAGCTTGGCCTTTGGGCCCACTGAAGCTTTCTTT,CASSLAFGPTEAFF
TRBV27,NA,TRBJ2-2,NA,TGTGCCAGCACCCCGTGGGGCCAGGGCACCGGGGAGCTGTTTTTT,CASTPWGQGTGELFF
TRBV5-1,TRBD2,TRBJ2-1,once,TGCGCCAGCAGCTTGAGCGGGGAGCCCTACAATGAGCAGTTCTTC,CASSLSGEPYNEQFF
TRBV28,TRBD1,TRBJ1-2,NA,TGTGCCAGCAGTCTTCACGGGACAGGGTTTGGCTACACCTTC,CASSLHGTGFGYTF